A single sample gave rise to the 13 T cell receptor beta chains below, sequenced in a study of T cell repertoires in cytomegalovirus infection. TCRdb re-called the reads through MiXCR, storing one row per CDR3 protein. The sample lists 350,000 to 400,000 distinct CDR3 sequences, about 32% occurring once. These receptors are not linked to any known antigen. The specimen comprised cultured PBMCs, sampled from culture after CMV antigen stimulation. The origin of the receptors is a human donor in good health (CMV status not recorded). Some clones in this sample may be carry-over from other donors' samples.

The count of this clonotype is one. The rearrangement uses TRBV20-1 and TRBJ2-3; perhaps TRBD2 as D (6 bases). The CDR3 is made up of 16 amino acids. Trimming stripped 3 bases from V and 0 bases from J, with 16 bases between. The germline gives CDR1 DFQATT, CDR2 SNEGSKA (reference sequence). The CDR3 nucleotides are TGCAGTGCTAGCGGTACTAGCAGTTCTAGCACAGATACGCAGTATTTT. Residues: CSASGTSSSSTDTQYF.

This chain connects TRBV7-2 to TRBJ2-7; 9 nucleotides agree with TRBD2. The V gene end was trimmed by 3 bases and the J gene end by 2 bases; junction bases not matched to a gene: 8. The germline gives CDR1 SGHTA, CDR2 FQGNSA. CDR3 length equals 16 residues. The CDR3 is CASSFGLAGATYEQYF. CDR3 nucleotide sequence: TGTGCCAGCAGCTTTGGTTTAGCGGGAGCAACCTACGAGCAGTACTTC. Full variable domain (missing parts from reference TRBV7-2 and TRBJ2-7): GAGVSQSPSNKVTEKGKDVELRCDPISGHTALYWYRQSLGQGLEFLIYFQGNSAPDKSGLPSDRFSAERTGGSVSTLTIQRTQQEDSAVYLCASSFGLAGATYEQYFGPGTRLTVT.

The chain joins TRBV20-1 to TRBJ2-7; D is unclear. The length of the CDR3 is 13 residues. Per germline, CDR1 DFQATT and CDR2 SNEGSKA (reference sequence). V lost 5 bases to trimming and J lost 0 bases, with 11 bases between them. CDR3 in DNA: TGCAGTGCTCCTCGACGCGGCTCCTACGAGCAGTACTTC. Translation gives CSAPRRGSYEQYF.

The rearrangement uses TRBV6-2 or TRBV6-3 and TRBJ2-5; D unclear. V shed 0 bases and J shed 5 bases, with 10 bases lying between them. The CDR3 is 14 residues long. Germline assignment: CDR1 MNHEY and CDR2 SVGEGT. CDR3 protein: CASSYSWTKETQYF. CDR3 in DNA: TGTGCCAGCAGTTACTCGTGGACCAAGGAGACCCAGTACTTC.

This clonotype was counted only a few times. The chain has TRBV5-1 and TRBJ2-7; 11 bases are a match to TRBD1. Unmatched junction bases numbered 3, after V lost 3 bases and J lost 1 base. This CDR3 is 15 amino acids long. The germline V gene has CDR1 SGHRS and CDR2 YFSETQ. DNA for the CDR3: TGCGCCAGCAGCTGGACAGGGGGCGATTCCTACGAGCAGTACTTC. This gives the protein CASSWTGGDSYEQYF.

The rearrangement uses TRBV7-2 and TRBJ2-5; D is uncertain. Germline V gene data show CDR1 as SGHTA and CDR2 as FQGNSA. The CDR3 has 13 residues. Trimming removed 5 bases from V and 2 bases from J, with 9 bases in between. CDR3 loop: CASSPWVQETQYF. CDR3 coding DNA: TGTGCCAGCAGCCCGTGGGTACAAGAGACCCAGTACTTC.

About this clonotype itself: The conserved phenylalanine or tryptophan is not found at the CDR3 terminus, so this likely reflects a read error. V usage is TRBV11-3 and J usage is TRBJ2-1, with D perhaps matching TRBD1 (6 bases). CDR3 length: 14 amino acids. Trimming removed 0 bases from V and 10 bases from J, with 13 bases in between. Germline lookup yields CDR1 SGHNT and CDR2 YENEEA. In nucleotides, the CDR3 is TGTGCCAGCAGCTTAGAGGGGGCTCCGCGGGAGCAGTTCTTA. Translating it yields CASSLEGAPREQFL.

This sequence joins TRBV7-9 and TRBJ1-2, with D perhaps matching TRBD1 (5 bases). CDR1 is SEHNR and CDR2 is FQNEAQ in the germline V gene (reference sequence). The V and J ends lost 2 bases and 7 bases respectively, with 17 bases between them. This CDR3 contains 15 residues. The CDR3 protein is CASSLRGKPLRGYTF. DNA for the CDR3: TGTGCCAGCAGCTTACGGGGGAAGCCTTTACGTGGCTACACCTTC.

The rearrangement joins TRBV12-3 or TRBV12-4 to TRBJ2-1; the match to TRBD2 covers 11 bases. V was pared by 3 bases and J by 7 bases, with 8 bases of the junction left unmatched. The CDR3 has 16 amino acids. CDR3 DNA sequence: TGTGCCAGCAGTTTCACCGGGACTAGCGGAAGGAATGAGCAGTTCTTC. This encodes CASSFTGTSGRNEQFF.

The chain has TRBV24-1 and TRBJ1-1; D unclear. Germline CDR1 reads KGHDR; CDR2 reads SFDVKD. There are 13 residues in the CDR3. Trimming left V 5 bases short and J 0 bases short, with 6 bases between. CDR3 sequence (DNA): TGTGCCACCAGTGCTCACCTGAACACTGAAGCTTTCTTT. This codes for CATSAHLNTEAFF.

A few counts support this clonotype. V usage is TRBV5-1 and J usage is TRBJ2-2; 11 nucleotides align to TRBD2. CDR1 and CDR2 from the germline V gene are SGHRS and YFSETQ. Trimming at V came to 4 bases and at J to 7 bases, leaving 12 bases not matched to a gene. The CDR3 contains 17 residues. The CDR3 reads CASSTGTSGSKGGELFF. CDR3 bases: TGCGCCAGCAGCACCGGGACTAGCGGATCGAAGGGCGGGGAGCTGTTTTTT.

The genes are TRBV11-2 and TRBJ2-3; D is unresolved. Between the trimmed V and J ends, which lost 1 base and 1 base, there was a span of 6 bases. The CDR3 contains 14 residues. The V gene's germline CDR1 is SGHAT and CDR2 FQNNGV. CDR3 protein: CASSLGLRTDTQYF. CDR3 in DNA: TGTGCCAGCAGCTTAGGACTTCGCACAGATACGCAGTATTTT.

V gene TRBV19 combines with J gene TRBJ2-1; 7 bases match TRBD2. CDR1 LNHDA and CDR2 SQIVND come from the germline V gene (reference sequence). This CDR3 contains 16 residues. The V and J ends lost 3 bases and 2 bases, in that order; junction bases with no gene match: 7. Here the CDR3 DNA reads TGTGCCAGTAGTATCCCTGCTAGCGGCACCTACAATGAGCAGTTCTTC. The encoded protein is CASSIPASGTYNEQFF.